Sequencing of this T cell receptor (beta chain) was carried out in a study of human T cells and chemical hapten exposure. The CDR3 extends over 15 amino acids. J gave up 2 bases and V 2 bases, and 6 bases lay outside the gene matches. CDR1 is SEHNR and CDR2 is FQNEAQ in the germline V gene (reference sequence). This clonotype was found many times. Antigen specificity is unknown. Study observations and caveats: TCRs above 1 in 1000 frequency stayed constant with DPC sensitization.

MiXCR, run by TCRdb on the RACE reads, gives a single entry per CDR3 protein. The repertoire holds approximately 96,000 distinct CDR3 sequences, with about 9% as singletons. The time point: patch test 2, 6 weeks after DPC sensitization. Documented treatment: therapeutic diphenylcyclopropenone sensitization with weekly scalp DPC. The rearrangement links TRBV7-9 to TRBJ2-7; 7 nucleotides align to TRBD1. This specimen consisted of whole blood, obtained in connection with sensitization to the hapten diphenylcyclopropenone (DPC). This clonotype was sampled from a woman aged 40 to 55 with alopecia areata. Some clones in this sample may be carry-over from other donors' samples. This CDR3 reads CASSLYKGGPYEQYF. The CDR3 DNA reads TGTGCCAGCAGCTTATATAAAGGGGGCCCCTACGAGCAGTACTTC.